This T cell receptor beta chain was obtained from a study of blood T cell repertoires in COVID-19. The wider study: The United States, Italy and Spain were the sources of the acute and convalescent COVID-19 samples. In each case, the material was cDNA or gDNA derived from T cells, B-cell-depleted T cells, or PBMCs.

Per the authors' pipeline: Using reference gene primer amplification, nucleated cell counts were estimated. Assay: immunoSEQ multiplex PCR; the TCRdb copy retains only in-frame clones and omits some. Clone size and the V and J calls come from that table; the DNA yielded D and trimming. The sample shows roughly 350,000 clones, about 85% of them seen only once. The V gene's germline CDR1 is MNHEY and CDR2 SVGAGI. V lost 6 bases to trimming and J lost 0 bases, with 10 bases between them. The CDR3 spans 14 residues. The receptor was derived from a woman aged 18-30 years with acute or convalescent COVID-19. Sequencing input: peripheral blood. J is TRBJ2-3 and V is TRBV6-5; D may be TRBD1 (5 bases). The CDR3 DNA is TGTGCCAGCAGCACAGGATCTAGCACAGATACGCAGTATTTT. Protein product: CASSTGSSTDTQYF.